The T cell receptor (beta chain) under discussion was sequenced for a study of molecular identifiers for immune sequencing clone quantification. Using its own MiXCR run on the PCR reads, TCRdb lists one record per CDR3 protein. The table has about 320,000 distinct CDR3 sequences, roughly a fifth seen once. Remarks on this clonotype: A much larger clone differs by one base, so this may be a read error. The final CDR3 position lacks the conserved phenylalanine or tryptophan, pointing to a likely read error.

This CDR3 comprises 14 residues. V was cut by 6 bases and J by 0 bases, with 8 bases left in between. Germline values: CDR1 SNHLY, CDR2 FYNNEI. This receptor was identified in a human donor in good health. Some libraries in this study had Jurkat cell RNA spiked in. V and J are TRBV2 and TRBJ1-4; no reliable D call. Sequences were obtained from naive CD8+ T cells from blood, with Jurkat cell RNA spiked in. Described subset: FACS-sorted CD8+CD4-CCR7+CD45RA+ naive T cells. The CDR3 spells CASSLFATNEKLFL. CDR3 coding DNA: TGTGCCAGCAGCCTATTCGCAACTAATGAAAAACTGTTTTTG.